The 8 T cell receptor beta chains in this list originate from one sample, sequenced in a study of T cell responses to AZD1222 COVID-19 vaccine. Data came from immunoSEQ multiplex PCR; TCRdb stores just in-frame clones and leaves some out. The data contain over 65,000 clones, 85% to 90% of them singletons. The sample in question was peripheral blood, obtained on day 0 of AZD1222 vaccination. These receptors came from an adult in good health.

The chain is built from TRBV4-2 and TRBJ1-2, with D possibly being TRBD1 (6 bases). CDR3 length equals 16 residues. The germline CDR1 and CDR2 sequences are LGHNA and YNFKEQ. V lost 0 bases to trimming and J lost 2 bases, with 13 bases between them. The CDR3 sequence is CASSQEGGSTNYGYTF. The CDR3 nucleotides are TGTGCCAGCAGCCAAGAGGGGGGCAGTACCAACTATGGCTACACCTTC.

The V call is TRBV6-5, the J call TRBJ1-5; D is unresolved. With 8 bases removed from V and 7 bases from J, the gap between germline ends came to 15 bases. This CDR3 spans 13 amino acids. Germline lookup yields CDR1 MNHEY and CDR2 SVGAGI. CDR3 region: CASSDAGGQPQHF. The DNA of the CDR3 is TGTGCCAGCTCCGACGCCGGAGGGCAGCCCCAGCATTTT.

This rearrangement joins TRBV5-4 to TRBJ2-5; the D is unclear. The CDR3 is 14 residues long. Trimming shortened V by 1 base and J by 2 bases, and 9 bases separated the two germline ends. Germline-derived CDR1 and CDR2 are SGHNT and YYREEE (reference sequence). The DNA for the CDR3 is TGTGCCAGCAGCTTGATAACCGCACAAGAGACCCAGTACTTC. Protein sequence: CASSLITAQETQYF.

The chain uses TRBV27 and TRBJ1-5; maybe TRBD1 (5 bases). The CDR3 is 13 amino acids. The V end lost 2 bases, the J end lost 4 bases, and 6 bases lay between the germline ends. Germline V gene data show CDR1 as MNHEY and CDR2 as SMNVEV (reference sequence). The CDR3 DNA is TGTGCCAGCAGTTTACCAGGGAATCAGCCCCAGCATTTT. Translation gives CASSLPGNQPQHF.

The rearrangement joins TRBV28 to TRBJ1-1; tentatively, D is TRBD1 (6 bases). Germline CDR1 and CDR2: MDHEN and SYDVKM. Deletions cut 6 bases from V and 3 bases from J, with 11 bases between. The CDR3 is made up of 13 amino acids. The CDR3 loop is CASSQNRDTEAFF. CDR3 DNA sequence: TGTGCCAGCAGCCAGAACAGGGACACTGAAGCTTTCTTT.

This chain links TRBV11-2 with TRBJ1-1, with D tentatively TRBD1 (5 bases). With 7 bases removed from V and 8 bases from J, the gap between germline ends came to 14 bases. The CDR3 consists of 12 residues. In germline, CDR1 is SGHAT, CDR2 FQNNGV. The CDR3 loop reads CASTPPGGEAFF. The CDR3 DNA sequence: TGTGCCAGCACCCCCCCGGGGGGAGAAGCTTTCTTT.

This clone appeared a few times. CDR3 in amino acids: CASRIGQDLNTEAFF. CDR3 in DNA: TGTGCCAGTAGAATCGGACAGGACTTGAACACTGAAGCTTTCTTT. The rearrangement joins TRBV19 to TRBJ1-1; 7 nucleotides align to TRBD1. This CDR3 is built from 15 residues. Germline lookup yields CDR1 LNHDA and CDR2 SQIVND (reference sequence). The V segment lost 6 bases and the J segment 0 bases; nucleotides outside the gene matches: 7.

The chain combines TRBV4-3 with TRBJ2-3, with unresolved D. V gave up 2 bases and J gave up 6 bases, with 12 bases separating them. Germline V gene data show CDR1 as LGHNA and CDR2 as YSLEER. The CDR3 totals 14 residues. The DNA of the CDR3 is TGCGCCAGCAGCCAATCCCGGGTGGGGGATACGCAGTATTTT. It specifies CASSQSRVGDTQYF.